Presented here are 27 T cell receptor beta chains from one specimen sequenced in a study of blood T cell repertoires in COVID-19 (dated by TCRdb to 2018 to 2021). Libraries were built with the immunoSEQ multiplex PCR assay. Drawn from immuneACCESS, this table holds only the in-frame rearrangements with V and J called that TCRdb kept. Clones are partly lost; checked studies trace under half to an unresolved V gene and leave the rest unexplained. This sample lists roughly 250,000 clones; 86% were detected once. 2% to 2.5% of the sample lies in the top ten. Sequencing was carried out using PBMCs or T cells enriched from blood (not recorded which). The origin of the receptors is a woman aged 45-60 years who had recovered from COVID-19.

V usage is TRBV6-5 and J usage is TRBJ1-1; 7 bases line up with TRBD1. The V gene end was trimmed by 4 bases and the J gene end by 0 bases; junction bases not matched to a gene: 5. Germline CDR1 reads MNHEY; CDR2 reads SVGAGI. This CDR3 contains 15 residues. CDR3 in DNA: TGTGCCAGCAGTTTCCGACAGGGTTTGAACACTGAAGCTTTCTTT. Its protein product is CASSFRQGLNTEAFF.

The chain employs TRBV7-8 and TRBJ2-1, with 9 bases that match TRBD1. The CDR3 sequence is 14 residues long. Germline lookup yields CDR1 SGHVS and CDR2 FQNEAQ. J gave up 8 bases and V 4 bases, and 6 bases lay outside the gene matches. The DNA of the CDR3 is TGTGCCAGCAGCTCGAGGACAGGGGTGGATGAGCAGTTCTTC. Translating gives CASSSRTGVDEQFF.

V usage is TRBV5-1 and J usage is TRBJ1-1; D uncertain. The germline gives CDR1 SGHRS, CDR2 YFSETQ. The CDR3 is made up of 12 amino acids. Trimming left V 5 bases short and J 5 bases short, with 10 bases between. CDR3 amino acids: CASSSEGTEAFF. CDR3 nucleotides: TGCGCCAGCAGTAGCGAGGGAACTGAAGCTTTCTTT.

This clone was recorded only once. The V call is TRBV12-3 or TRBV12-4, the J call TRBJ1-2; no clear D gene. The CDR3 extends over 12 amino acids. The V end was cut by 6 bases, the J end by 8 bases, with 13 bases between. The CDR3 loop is CASRGLRLGYTF. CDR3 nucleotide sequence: TGTGCCAGCAGGGGTTTGAGGCTCGGCTACACCTTC.

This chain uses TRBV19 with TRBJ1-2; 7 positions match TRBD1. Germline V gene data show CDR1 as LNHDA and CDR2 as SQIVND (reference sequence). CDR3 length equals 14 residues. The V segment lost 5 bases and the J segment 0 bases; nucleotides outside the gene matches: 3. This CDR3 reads CASSLQGANYGYTF. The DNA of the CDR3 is TGTGCCAGTAGTCTCCAGGGGGCTAACTATGGCTACACCTTC.

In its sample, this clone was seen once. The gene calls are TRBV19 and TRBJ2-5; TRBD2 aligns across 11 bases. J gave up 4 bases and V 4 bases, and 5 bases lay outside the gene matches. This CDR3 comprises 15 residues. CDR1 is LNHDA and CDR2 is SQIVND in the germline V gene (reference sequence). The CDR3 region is CASSTLAGGPETQYF. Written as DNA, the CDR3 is TGTGCCAGTAGTACCTTAGCGGGAGGGCCAGAGACCCAGTACTTC.

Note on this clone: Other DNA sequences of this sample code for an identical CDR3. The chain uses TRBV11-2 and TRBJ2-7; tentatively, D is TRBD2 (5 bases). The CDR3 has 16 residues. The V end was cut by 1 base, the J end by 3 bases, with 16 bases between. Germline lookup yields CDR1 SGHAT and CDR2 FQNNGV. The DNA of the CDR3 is TGTGCCAGCAGCTTAGTTCATGGGTTGAGGGTCTACGAGCAGTACTTC. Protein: CASSLVHGLRVYEQYF.

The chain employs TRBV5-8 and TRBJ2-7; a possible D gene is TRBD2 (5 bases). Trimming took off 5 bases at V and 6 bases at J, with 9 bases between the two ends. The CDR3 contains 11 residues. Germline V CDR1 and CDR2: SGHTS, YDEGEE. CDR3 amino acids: CASRVEGEQYF. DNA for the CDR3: TGTGCCAGCAGAGTAGAGGGCGAGCAGTACTTC.

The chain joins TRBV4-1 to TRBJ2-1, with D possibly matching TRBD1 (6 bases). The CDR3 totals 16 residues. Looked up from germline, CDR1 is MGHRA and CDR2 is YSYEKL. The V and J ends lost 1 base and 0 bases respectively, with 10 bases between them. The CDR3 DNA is TGCGCCAGCAGCCAAGCGACAGGATACTCCTACAATGAGCAGTTCTTC. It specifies CASSQATGYSYNEQFF.

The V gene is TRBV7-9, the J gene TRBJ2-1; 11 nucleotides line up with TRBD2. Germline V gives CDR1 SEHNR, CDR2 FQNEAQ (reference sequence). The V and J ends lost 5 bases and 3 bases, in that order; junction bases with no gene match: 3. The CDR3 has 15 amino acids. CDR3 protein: CASSATSGSYNEQFF. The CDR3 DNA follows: TGTGCCAGCAGCGCTACTAGCGGGAGCTACAATGAGCAGTTCTTC. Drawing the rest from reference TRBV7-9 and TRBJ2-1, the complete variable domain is DTGVSQNPRHKITKRGQNVTFRCDPISEHNRLYWYRQTLGQGPEFLTYFQNEAQLEKSRLLSDRFSAERPKGSFSTLEIQRTEQGDSAMYLCASSATSGSYNEQFFGPGTRLTVL.

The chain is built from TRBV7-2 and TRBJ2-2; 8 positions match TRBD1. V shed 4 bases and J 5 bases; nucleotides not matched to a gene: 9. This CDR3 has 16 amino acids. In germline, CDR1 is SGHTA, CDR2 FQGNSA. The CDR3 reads CASSSQGASSTGELFF. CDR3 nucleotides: TGTGCCAGCAGCTCGCAGGGGGCATCCTCTACCGGGGAGCTGTTTTTT.

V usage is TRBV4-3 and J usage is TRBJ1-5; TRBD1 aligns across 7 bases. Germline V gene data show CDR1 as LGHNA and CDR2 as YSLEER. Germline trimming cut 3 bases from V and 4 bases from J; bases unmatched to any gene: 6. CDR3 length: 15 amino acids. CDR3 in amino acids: CASSQGWGQNQPQHF. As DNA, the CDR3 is TGCGCCAGCAGCCAGGGTTGGGGACAGAATCAGCCCCAGCATTTT.

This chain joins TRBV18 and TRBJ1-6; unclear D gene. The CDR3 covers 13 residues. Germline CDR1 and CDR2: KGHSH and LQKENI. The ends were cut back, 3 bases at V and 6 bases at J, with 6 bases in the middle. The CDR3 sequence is CASSPQVNSPLHF. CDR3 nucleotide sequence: TGTGCCAGCTCACCGCAGGTTAATTCACCCCTCCACTTT.

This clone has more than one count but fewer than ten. This CDR3 is CASSLFEGDYGYTF. CDR3 DNA sequence: TGTGCCAGCAGCTTATTCGAGGGGGACTATGGCTACACCTTC. This chain uses TRBV11-2 with TRBJ1-2; possibly TRBD1 for D (6 bases). The length of the CDR3 is 14 residues. With 2 bases removed from V and 3 bases from J, the gap between germline ends came to 10 bases. CDR1 is SGHAT, CDR2 FQNNGV, per germline.

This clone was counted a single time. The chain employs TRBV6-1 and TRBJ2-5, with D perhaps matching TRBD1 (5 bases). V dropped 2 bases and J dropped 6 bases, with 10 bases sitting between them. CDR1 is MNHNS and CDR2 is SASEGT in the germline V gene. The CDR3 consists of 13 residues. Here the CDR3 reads CASSEPGLQTQYF. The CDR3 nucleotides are TGTGCCAGCAGTGAACCAGGGCTCCAGACCCAGTACTTC.

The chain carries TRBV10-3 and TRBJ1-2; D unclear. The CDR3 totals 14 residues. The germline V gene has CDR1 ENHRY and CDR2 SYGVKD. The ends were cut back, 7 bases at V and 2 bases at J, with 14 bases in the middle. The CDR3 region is CAITLGGGNYGYTF. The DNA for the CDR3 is TGTGCCATCACCCTCGGCGGAGGCAACTATGGCTACACCTTC.

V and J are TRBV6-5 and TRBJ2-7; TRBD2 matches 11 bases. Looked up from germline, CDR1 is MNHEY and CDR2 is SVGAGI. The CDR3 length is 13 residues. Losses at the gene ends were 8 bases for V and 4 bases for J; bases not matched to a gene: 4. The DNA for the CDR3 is TGTGCCAGCGGAACTAGCGGGAGTTACGAGCAGTACTTC. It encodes CASGTSGSYEQYF.

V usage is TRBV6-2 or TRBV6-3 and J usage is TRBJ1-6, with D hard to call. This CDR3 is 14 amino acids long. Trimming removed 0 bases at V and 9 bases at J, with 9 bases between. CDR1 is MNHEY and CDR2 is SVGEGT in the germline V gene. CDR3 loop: CASSYSFPGSPLHF. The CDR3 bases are TGTGCCAGCAGTTACTCGTTCCCGGGTTCACCCCTCCACTTT.

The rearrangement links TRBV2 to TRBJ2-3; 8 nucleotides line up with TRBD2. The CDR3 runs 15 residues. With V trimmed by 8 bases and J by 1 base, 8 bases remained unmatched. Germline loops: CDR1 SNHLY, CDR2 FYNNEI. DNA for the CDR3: TGTGCCAGCGGGAGAAGAGCGGGGGGCACAGATACGCAGTATTTT. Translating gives CASGRRAGGTDTQYF.

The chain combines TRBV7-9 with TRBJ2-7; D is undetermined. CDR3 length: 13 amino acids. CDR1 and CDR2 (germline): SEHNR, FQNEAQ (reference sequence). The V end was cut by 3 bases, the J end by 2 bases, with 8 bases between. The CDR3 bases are TGTGCCAGCAGCTTCGGGTTGACCTACGAGCAGTACTTC. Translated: CASSFGLTYEQYF.

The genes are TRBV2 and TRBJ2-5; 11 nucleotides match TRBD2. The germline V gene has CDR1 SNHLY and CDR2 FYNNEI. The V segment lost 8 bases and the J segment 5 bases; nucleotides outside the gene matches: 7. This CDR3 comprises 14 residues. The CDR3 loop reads CASLSGRARETQYF. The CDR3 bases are TGTGCCAGCCTTAGCGGGAGGGCCCGGGAGACCCAGTACTTC. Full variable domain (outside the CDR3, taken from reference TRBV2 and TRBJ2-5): EPEVTQTPSHQVTQMGQEVILRCVPISNHLYFYWYRQILGQKVEFLVSFYNNEISEKSEIFDDQFSVERPDGSNFTLKIRSTKLEDSAMYFCASLSGRARETQYFGPGTRLLVL.

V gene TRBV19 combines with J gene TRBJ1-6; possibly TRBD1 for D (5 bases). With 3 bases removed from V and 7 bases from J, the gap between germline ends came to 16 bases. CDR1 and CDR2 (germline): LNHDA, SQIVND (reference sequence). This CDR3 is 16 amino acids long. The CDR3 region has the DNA TGTGCCAGTAGTATGTTCGGGGGGGATATGAATTCACCCCTCCACTTT. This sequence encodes CASSMFGGDMNSPLHF. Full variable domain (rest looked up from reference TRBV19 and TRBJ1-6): DGGITQSPKYLFRKEGQNVTLSCEQNLNHDAMYWYRQDPGQGLRLIYYSQIVNDFQKGDIAEGYSVSREKKESFPLTVTSAQKNPTAFYLCASSMFGGDMNSPLHFGNGTRLTVT.

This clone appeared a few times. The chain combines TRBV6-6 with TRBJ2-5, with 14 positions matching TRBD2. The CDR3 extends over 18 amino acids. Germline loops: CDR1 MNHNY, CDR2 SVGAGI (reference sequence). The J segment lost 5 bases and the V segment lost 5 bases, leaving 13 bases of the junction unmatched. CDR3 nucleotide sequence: TGTGCCAGCAGTCTAGAGAGACTAGCGGGGGGGCCGGAGGAGACCCAGTACTTC. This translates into CASSLERLAGGPEETQYF.

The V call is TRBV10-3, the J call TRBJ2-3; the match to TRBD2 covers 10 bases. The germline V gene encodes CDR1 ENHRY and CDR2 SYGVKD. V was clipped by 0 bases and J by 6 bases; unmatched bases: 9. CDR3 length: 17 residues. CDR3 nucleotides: TGTGCCATCAGTGAGTCCCGCCCAGCGGGAGGGCTGGATACGCAGTATTTT. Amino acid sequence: CAISESRPAGGLDTQYF.

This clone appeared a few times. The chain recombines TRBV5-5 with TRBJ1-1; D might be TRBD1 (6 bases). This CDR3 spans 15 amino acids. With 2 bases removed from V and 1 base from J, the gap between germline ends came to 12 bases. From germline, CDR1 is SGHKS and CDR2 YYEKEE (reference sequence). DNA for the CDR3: TGTGCCAGCAGCTTTACCCGGACAGCGAACACTGAAGCTTTCTTT. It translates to CASSFTRTANTEAFF.

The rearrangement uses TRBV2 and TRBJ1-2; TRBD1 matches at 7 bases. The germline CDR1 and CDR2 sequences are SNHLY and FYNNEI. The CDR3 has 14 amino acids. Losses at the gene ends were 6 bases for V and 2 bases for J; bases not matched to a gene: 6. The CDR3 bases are TGTGCCAGCAGGGGGGACAGCGGGAACTATGGCTACACCTTC. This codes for CASRGDSGNYGYTF.

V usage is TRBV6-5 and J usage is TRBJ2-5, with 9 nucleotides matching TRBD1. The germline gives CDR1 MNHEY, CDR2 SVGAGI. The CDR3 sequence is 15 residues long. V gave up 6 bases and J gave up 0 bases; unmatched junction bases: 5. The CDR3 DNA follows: TGTGCCAGCAGCACGAGGGACAGGGACCAAGAGACCCAGTACTTC. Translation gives CASSTRDRDQETQYF.